Given below is one T cell receptor beta chain in context. What it binds is not known. The entry originates in a study of vaccination effects on CD4 cells after COVID-19. Germline V lookup: CDR1 SGDLS, CDR2 YYNGEE. V lost 3 bases, J lost 1 base, and 19 bases lay in between. This CDR3 comprises 17 residues. Within the ViraFEST assay, antigen-specific CD4+ T cells underwent expansion with viral peptide pools prior to sequencing. Researchers isolated CD4+ T cells once approximately 10 days of culture had elapsed. IL-2 medium was substituted for half the medium on days 3 and 7. General study points: Clones of infection and vaccine origin contracted markedly late after vaccination. The vaccine-induced clones of healthy vaccinees included only 1 of 255 that cross-reacted with common cold coronaviruses.

Only in-frame clones appear in the TCRdb table, and some are missing; sequencing was by immunoSEQ multiplex PCR. In the table there are around 54,000 clones, around 75% of which are singletons. The origin of this receptor is a human donor who received a COVID-19 vaccine. The source material was CD4+ T cells from PBMCs cultured with HCoV-229E spike peptides, sampled before COVID-19 vaccination. J is TRBJ2-5 and V is TRBV9, with D possibly matching TRBD2 (5 bases). CDR3 protein: CASSAFGMIASQETQYF. The CDR3 coding sequence is TGTGCCAGCAGCGCTTTCGGGATGATAGCGTCCCAAGAGACCCAGTACTTC. Based on the CDR3 plus reference TRBV9 and TRBJ2-5, the full variable domain is DSGVTQTPKHLITATGQRVTLRCSPRSGDLSVYWYQQSLDQGLQFLIQYYNGEERAKGNILERFSAQQFPDLHSELNLSSLELGDSALYFCASSAFGMIASQETQYFGPGTRLLVL.